This T cell receptor beta chain was profiled in a study of shared clonotypes between healthy human individuals. The wider study: The plates for each donor numbered three CD4 naive, three CD4 memory, two CD8 naive and one CD8 memory.

Regarding the study as a whole: Even with large depth, rarefaction showed that sorted-subset sequencing was incomplete.

A deep-level run was used for the assay. Profiling relied on immunoSEQ multiplex PCR, and the TCRdb table lists in-frame clones only, not all of them. The profile shows hundreds of thousands of clones, 90% to 98% of them singletons. In the case of this clone: Antigen specificity is unknown.

The ends lost 3 bases at V and 0 bases at J; junction bases unmatched: 10. This CDR3 is 17 amino acids long. CDR1 SEHNR and CDR2 FQNEAQ come from the germline V gene (reference sequence). Naive CD8 populations comprised CD45RO-negative cells positively selected for CCR7, excluding terminally differentiated effector memory CD45RA+ cells. Recent vaccinations or acute infections were absent in the healthy HIV-negative adult donors. This clonotype was sampled from a young man in good health. The chain carries TRBV7-9 and TRBJ2-7, with 8 nucleotides matching TRBD1. Sequences were obtained from naive CD8+ T cells sorted from blood. The CDR3 sequence is CASSFDPGQGISYEQYF. Here the CDR3 DNA reads TGTGCCAGCAGCTTCGACCCTGGACAGGGTATCTCCTACGAGCAGTACTTC.